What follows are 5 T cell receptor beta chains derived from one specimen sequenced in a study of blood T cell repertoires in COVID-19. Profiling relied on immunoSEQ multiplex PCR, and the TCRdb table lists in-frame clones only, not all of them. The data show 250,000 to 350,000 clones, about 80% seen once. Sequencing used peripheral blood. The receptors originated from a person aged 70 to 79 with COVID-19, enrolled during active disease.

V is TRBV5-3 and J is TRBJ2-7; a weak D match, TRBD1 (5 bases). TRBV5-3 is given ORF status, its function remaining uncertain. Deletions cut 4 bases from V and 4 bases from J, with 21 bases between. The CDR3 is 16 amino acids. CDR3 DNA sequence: TGTGCCAGAAGCCCGATACGACAGAACGAGCTTTACGAGCAGTACTTC. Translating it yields CARSPIRQNELYEQYF.

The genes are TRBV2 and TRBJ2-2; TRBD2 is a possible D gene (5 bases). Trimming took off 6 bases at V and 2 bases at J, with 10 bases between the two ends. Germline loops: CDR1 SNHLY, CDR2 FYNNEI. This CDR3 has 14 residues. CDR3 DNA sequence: TGTGCCAGCAGGGAGGTTGTCAACACCGGGGAGCTGTTTTTT. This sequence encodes CASREVVNTGELFF.

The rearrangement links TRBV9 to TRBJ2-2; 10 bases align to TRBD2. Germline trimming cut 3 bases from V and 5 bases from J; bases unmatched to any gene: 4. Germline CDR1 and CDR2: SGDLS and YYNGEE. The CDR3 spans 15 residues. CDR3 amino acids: CASSGGLAQTGELFF. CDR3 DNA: TGTGCCAGCAGCGGGGGACTAGCGCAGACCGGGGAGCTGTTTTTT.

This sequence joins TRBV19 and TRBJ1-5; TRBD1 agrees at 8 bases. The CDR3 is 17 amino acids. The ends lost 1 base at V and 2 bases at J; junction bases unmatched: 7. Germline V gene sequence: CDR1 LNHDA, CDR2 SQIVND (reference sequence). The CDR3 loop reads CASSIGTGQVGNQPQHF. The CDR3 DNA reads TGTGCCAGTAGTATAGGGACAGGGCAGGTTGGCAATCAGCCCCAGCATTTT.

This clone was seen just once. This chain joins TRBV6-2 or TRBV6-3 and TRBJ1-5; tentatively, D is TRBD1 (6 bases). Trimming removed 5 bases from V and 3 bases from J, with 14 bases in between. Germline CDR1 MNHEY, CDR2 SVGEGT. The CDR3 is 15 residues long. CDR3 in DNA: TGTGCCAGCAGTCTGGAGGACAGTGACAATCAGCCCCAGCATTTT. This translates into CASSLEDSDNQPQHF.